One sample yielded the 29 T cell receptor beta chains listed below, sequenced in a study of T cell repertoires in cytomegalovirus infection. These TCRs' antigens remain unknown. MiXCR was run by TCRdb on the reads, yielding one entry per CDR3 protein. The table shows under 350,000 distinct CDR3 sequences, with roughly a fifth occurring only once. Sample: cultured PBMCs, taken from culture after CMV antigen stimulation. The receptors derive from a human donor in good health (CMV status not recorded). Some clones in this sample may be carry-over from other donors' samples.

This rearrangement joins TRBV28 to TRBJ2-1; 7 nucleotides align to TRBD1. This CDR3 has 16 residues. Trimming took 4 bases from V and 4 from J; bases not matched to a gene: 10. In germline, CDR1 is MDHEN, CDR2 SYDVKM. The CDR3 DNA follows: TGTGCCAGCAGTTCAGGGGGTGAGTCGGCGTACAATGAGCAGTTCTTC. Translation: CASSSGGESAYNEQFF. Full variable domain (rest looked up from reference TRBV28 and TRBJ2-1): DVKVTQSSRYLVKRTGEKVFLECVQDMDHENMFWYRQDPGLGLRLIYFSYDVKMKEKGDIPEGYSVSREKKERFSLILESASTNQTSMYLCASSSGGESAYNEQFFGPGTRLTVL.

The V and J genes are TRBV6-2 or TRBV6-3 and TRBJ2-1, with TRBD2 matching 8 bases. With V trimmed by 2 bases and J by 3 bases, 6 bases remained unmatched. Germline CDR1 MNHEY, CDR2 SVGEGT. This CDR3 spans 16 amino acids. The DNA of the CDR3 is TGTGCCAGCAGTTACGTAGCGGGAAAGAGCTACAATGAGCAGTTCTTC. It specifies CASSYVAGKSYNEQFF.

The chain employs TRBV19 and TRBJ1-5; the D is unclear. Germline values: CDR1 LNHDA, CDR2 SQIVND (reference sequence). This CDR3 has 13 amino acids. The V end lost 3 bases, the J end lost 5 bases, and 8 bases lay between the germline ends. The chain's CDR3 is CASSIEGYQPQHF. CDR3 bases: TGTGCCAGTAGTATTGAGGGTTATCAGCCCCAGCATTTT.

Many counts were recorded for this clonotype. The genes are TRBV6-2 or TRBV6-3 and TRBJ2-4, with D unresolved. Germline V gives CDR1 MNHEY, CDR2 SVGEGT. There are 15 residues in the CDR3. The V gene lost 0 bases and the J gene lost 0 bases, with 6 bases spanning the gap. CDR3 DNA sequence: TGTGCCAGCAGTTACTCGAGTGCAGCCAAAAACATTCAGTACTTC. Its protein is CASSYSSAAKNIQYF.

The chain is built from TRBV27 and TRBJ2-7; 10 bases align to TRBD1. This CDR3 contains 15 residues. V dropped 0 bases and J dropped 3; count of bases not matched to a gene: 2. Germline V gene sequence: CDR1 MNHEY, CDR2 SMNVEV (reference sequence). The CDR3 reads CASSLSTGGNYEQYF. DNA of the CDR3: TGTGCCAGCAGTTTATCGACAGGGGGCAACTACGAGCAGTACTTC.

There are many counts of this clonotype. J is TRBJ2-1 and V is TRBV7-2, with D possibly TRBD2 on 6 matching bases. Germline V gene sequence: CDR1 SGHTA, CDR2 FQGNSA. Trimming took off 5 bases at V and 2 bases at J, with 10 bases between the two ends. The CDR3 sequence is 14 residues long. The CDR3 sequence is CASSMGLPYNEQFF. CDR3 sequence (DNA): TGTGCCAGCAGCATGGGACTCCCCTACAATGAGCAGTTCTTC. The full variable domain, rest sourced from reference TRBV7-2 and TRBJ2-1, is GAGVSQSPSNKVTEKGKDVELRCDPISGHTALYWYRQSLGQGLEFLIYFQGNSAPDKSGLPSDRFSAERTGGSVSTLTIQRTQQEDSAVYLCASSMGLPYNEQFFGPGTRLTVL.

This clonotype has more than one count but fewer than ten. This chain connects TRBV14 to TRBJ1-2; D is possibly TRBD1 (6 bases). Per the germline V gene, CDR1 is SGHDN and CDR2 is FVKESK. The V end lost 1 base, the J end lost 4 bases, and 13 bases lay between the germline ends. This CDR3 comprises 15 residues. The CDR3 region is CASSQVWPGAYGYTF. The CDR3 DNA sequence: TGTGCCAGCAGCCAAGTTTGGCCAGGGGCCTATGGCTACACCTTC.

This clonotype was recorded at least ten times. This chain links TRBV7-2 with TRBJ2-3; D might be TRBD2 (5 bases). This CDR3 spans 15 amino acids. The V end lost 7 bases, the J end lost 2 bases, and 16 bases lay between the germline ends. Germline-derived CDR1 and CDR2 are SGHTA and FQGNSA. The chain's CDR3 is CASTQPGKPTDTQYF. CDR3 DNA sequence: TGTGCCAGCACCCAGCCCGGGAAGCCCACAGATACGCAGTATTTT.

The table lists this clonotype with many counts. V usage is TRBV7-2 and J usage is TRBJ2-2; 7 bases map to TRBD2. The CDR3 is made up of 15 amino acids. V trimming: 4 bases; J trimming: 3 bases; junction bases outside the gene matches: 5. Per germline, CDR1 SGHTA and CDR2 FQGNSA. CDR3 sequence reads: CASSSSGDYTGELFF. The CDR3 DNA sequence: TGTGCCAGCAGCTCCAGCGGGGACTACACCGGGGAGCTGTTTTTT.

V and J are TRBV28 and TRBJ2-1; D gene unclear. Germline CDR1 reads MDHEN; CDR2 reads SYDVKM. The V and J ends lost 5 bases and 5 bases respectively, with 7 bases between them. The CDR3 totals 12 residues. The DNA for the CDR3 is TGTGCCAGCAGTGACATGAACAATGAGCAGTTCTTC. As protein: CASSDMNNEQFF.

This clonotype was seen many times. J is TRBJ2-1 and V is TRBV12-3 or TRBV12-4, with D uncertain. The CDR3 has 15 residues. Trimming pared 3 bases from V and 4 bases from J, leaving 13 bases between. This chain's CDR3 is CASSLVIADYNEQFF. CDR3 coding DNA: TGTGCCAGCAGTTTGGTCATCGCCGATTACAATGAGCAGTTCTTC.

This clonotype was counted ten times or more. V gene TRBV5-8 combines with J gene TRBJ1-2; D remains unclear. CDR1 SGHTS and CDR2 YDEGEE come from the germline V gene. The CDR3 spans 12 residues. The V end was cut by 1 base, the J end by 2 bases, with 3 bases between. CDR3 bases: TGTGCCAGCAGCTTGATAAACTATGGCTACACCTTC. It encodes CASSLINYGYTF.

This clonotype was counted a few times. The V and J genes are TRBV12-3 or TRBV12-4 and TRBJ1-1; 7 bases are a match to TRBD1. V dropped 6 bases and J dropped 1; count of bases not matched to a gene: 8. The CDR3 runs 15 residues. The CDR3 region is CASRRDRNQNTEAFF. The CDR3 nucleotides are TGTGCCAGCAGGCGGGACAGAAACCAGAACACTGAAGCTTTCTTT.

CDR3 region: CASSRQGPSTEAFF. The CDR3 DNA is TGTGCCAGCAGCAGACAGGGTCCGAGCACTGAAGCTTTCTTT. The V call is TRBV6-5, the J call TRBJ1-1; TRBD1 agrees at 7 bases. V was pared by 6 bases and J by 4 bases, with 8 bases of the junction left unmatched. CDR3 size: 14 residues. Germline CDR1 and CDR2: MNHEY and SVGAGI.

The chain carries TRBV2 and TRBJ2-5; D is undetermined. Trimming took 7 bases from V and 2 from J, leaving 11 bases between them. The V gene's germline CDR1 is SNHLY and CDR2 FYNNEI. The CDR3 contains 13 residues. The CDR3 DNA reads TGTGCCAGCAAAAGGAACCCACAAGAGACCCAGTACTTC. Protein: CASKRNPQETQYF.

This chain uses TRBV5-1 with TRBJ2-7, with TRBD1 identical over 7 bases. V shed 0 bases, J shed 3 bases, and the junction held 12 bases outside the gene matches. CDR1 and CDR2 from the germline V gene are SGHRS and YFSETQ. The CDR3 is 17 residues long. CDR3 amino acids: CASSLGPDRVRGYEQYF. For the CDR3, the DNA is TGCGCCAGCAGCTTGGGACCTGACAGGGTAAGGGGCTACGAGCAGTACTTC.

This clonotype has at least ten counts. The gene calls are TRBV30 and TRBJ2-7; unclear D gene. Trimming pared 0 bases from V and 6 bases from J, leaving 12 bases between. Germline CDR1 GTSNPN, CDR2 SVGIG (reference sequence). The CDR3 is 13 residues long. The CDR3 nucleotides are TGTGCCTGGAGTGTACAGTCGGCCTCCGAGCAGTACGTC. This encodes CAWSVQSASEQYV.

This chain joins TRBV19 and TRBJ2-3; 7 nucleotides match TRBD1. V shed 9 bases, J shed 2 bases, and the junction held 8 bases outside the gene matches. CDR1 LNHDA and CDR2 SQIVND come from the germline V gene (reference sequence). The CDR3 has 14 residues. The CDR3 spells CASRNRGSTDTQYF. For the CDR3, the DNA is TGTGCCAGCCGAAACAGGGGTTCCACAGATACGCAGTATTTT.

In its sample, this clonotype was seen many times. The CDR3 loop is CASSDPGLAIYEQYV. The DNA of the CDR3 is TGTGCCAGCAGCGACCCGGGACTAGCGATCTACGAGCAGTACGTC. The rearrangement uses TRBV7-2 and TRBJ2-7, with TRBD2 identical over 10 bases. Germline V CDR1 and CDR2: SGHTA, FQGNSA. V was clipped by 5 bases and J by 3 bases; unmatched bases: 7. CDR3 length equals 15 residues.

This clonotype was seen at least ten times. The rearrangement links TRBV6-1 to TRBJ1-4, with TRBD1 as a possible D gene (6 bases). The CDR3 has 14 amino acids. Germline CDR1 MNHNS, CDR2 SASEGT. Trimming stripped 5 bases from V and 6 bases from J, with 13 bases between. CDR3: CASSSDSSHEKLFF. In DNA form, the CDR3 reads TGTGCCAGCAGTTCGGACAGCAGTCATGAAAAACTGTTTTTT.

The chain carries TRBV6-5 and TRBJ2-3, with TRBD1 identical over 7 bases. The CDR3 runs 14 residues. With V trimmed by 6 bases and J by 2 bases, 5 bases remained unmatched. Per the germline V gene, CDR1 is MNHEY and CDR2 is SVGAGI. CDR3 nucleotides: TGTGCCAGCAGCGCTACAGGGGACACAGATACGCAGTATTTT. Encoded protein: CASSATGDTDTQYF.

The chain combines TRBV12-3 or TRBV12-4 with TRBJ2-7, with D uncertain. The CDR3 covers 15 residues. V shed 3 bases and J shed 4 bases, with 16 bases lying between them. CDR3 nucleotides: TGTGCCAGCAGTTTTCGGGCTGGCCCCCGATACGAGCAGTACTTC. It specifies CASSFRAGPRYEQYF.

V is TRBV27 and J is TRBJ2-1, with D possibly TRBD2 on 6 matching bases. Germline lookup yields CDR1 MNHEY and CDR2 SMNVEV (reference sequence). The CDR3 runs 12 residues. V was clipped by 6 bases and J by 7 bases, with 10 bases between them. The DNA of the CDR3 is TGTGCCAGCAGGGAACTAGCAAATGAGCAGTTCTTC. Protein product: CASRELANEQFF.

The table lists this clonotype with many counts. V is TRBV2 and J is TRBJ2-1, with TRBD1 matching over 9 bases. V shed 4 bases, J shed 1 base, and the junction held 5 bases outside the gene matches. The germline V gene has CDR1 SNHLY and CDR2 FYNNEI. The CDR3 sequence is 16 residues long. CDR3 region: CASSGGQGRSYNEQFF. The CDR3 nucleotides read TGTGCCAGCAGTGGGGGACAGGGTCGTTCCTACAATGAGCAGTTCTTC.

This clonotype occurred many times. V usage is TRBV7-2 and J usage is TRBJ1-5; D call uncertain. CDR3 length: 15 amino acids. Trimming stripped 6 bases from V and 0 bases from J, with 12 bases between. CDR1 is SGHTA, CDR2 FQGNSA, per germline. The DNA of the CDR3 is TGTGCCAGCAGTTCAGTCGTCAATAGCAATCAGCCCCAGCATTTT. This sequence encodes CASSSVVNSNQPQHF. Together with reference TRBV7-2 and TRBJ1-5, the CDR3 gives the full variable domain: GAGVSQSPSNKVTEKGKDVELRCDPISGHTALYWYRQSLGQGLEFLIYFQGNSAPDKSGLPSDRFSAERTGGSVSTLTIQRTQQEDSAVYLCASSSVVNSNQPQHFGDGTRLSIL.

V and J are TRBV7-9 and TRBJ2-7; the D is unclear. Trimming removed 4 bases from V and 5 bases from J, with 9 bases in between. This CDR3 spans 12 amino acids. Germline loops: CDR1 SEHNR, CDR2 FQNEAQ (reference sequence). The DNA of the CDR3 is TGTGCCAGCAGCTCCCTAACCAACGAGCAGTACTTC. This encodes CASSSLTNEQYF. The full variable domain, in which reference TRBV7-9 and TRBJ2-7 provide the parts outside the CDR3, is DTGVSQNPRHKITKRGQNVTFRCDPISEHNRLYWYRQTLGQGPEFLTYFQNEAQLEKSRLLSDRFSAERPKGSFSTLEIQRTEQGDSAMYLCASSSLTNEQYFGPGTRLTVT.

This chain joins TRBV28 and TRBJ2-5, with D tentatively TRBD1 (5 bases). CDR3 length: 16 residues. Trimming stripped 6 bases from V and 1 base from J, with 18 bases between. CDR1 and CDR2 from the germline V gene are MDHEN and SYDVKM. CDR3 bases: TGTGCCAGCAGGATCACCCTCGGACACTCCCAAGAGACCCAGTACTTC. Protein product: CASRITLGHSQETQYF.

In this sample, this clonotype turned up a few times. V is TRBV12-3 or TRBV12-4 and J is TRBJ1-3; TRBD1 matches 8 bases. V was pared by 2 bases and J by 2 bases, with 8 bases of the junction left unmatched. This CDR3 is 17 amino acids long. CDR3 in amino acids: CASSLLPQTGAGNTIYF. In nucleotides, the CDR3 is TGTGCCAGCAGTTTACTACCCCAGACAGGGGCTGGAAACACCATATATTTT.

This clonotype was counted ten times or more. The chain joins TRBV7-6 to TRBJ2-7; TRBD2 matches at 9 bases. CDR1 and CDR2 (germline): SGHVS, FNYEAQ. The CDR3 has 16 amino acids. V shed 0 bases and J 0 bases; nucleotides not matched to a gene: 3. In DNA form, the CDR3 reads TGTGCCAGCAGCTTAGCTCCTAGCGGGGACTCCTACGAGCAGTACTTC. This sequence encodes CASSLAPSGDSYEQYF.